This TCR beta chain was identified during a study of blood T cell repertoires in COVID-19. Study summary: From T cells, B-cell-depleted T cells, or PBMCs came the material, which was cDNA or gDNA.

In the authors' methods: Cell counts per sample came from amplifying reference gene primers. TCRdb's table, derived via immunoSEQ multiplex PCR, lists solely in-frame clones and lacks some. V and J calls and clone size follow that table, whereas D and trimming were derived from the DNA. The data hold around 400,000 clones, with nearly 90% observed a single time. Per the germline V gene, CDR1 is SGDLS and CDR2 is YYNGEE. Germline trimming cut 2 bases from V and 3 bases from J; bases unmatched to any gene: 6. The CDR3 covers 15 residues. Participant ages covered roughly 18 to 89 years across 20 to 25 US areas.

The V gene is TRBV9, the J gene TRBJ1-1; 8 nucleotides agree with TRBD1. The sequenced sample was PBMCs or T cells enriched from blood (not recorded which). This sequence was found in a woman aged 18-29 years who had been exposed to COVID-19. The CDR3 sequence: CASSVDRVEDTEAFF. The DNA of the CDR3 is TGTGCCAGCAGCGTGGACAGGGTAGAGGACACTGAAGCTTTCTTT.